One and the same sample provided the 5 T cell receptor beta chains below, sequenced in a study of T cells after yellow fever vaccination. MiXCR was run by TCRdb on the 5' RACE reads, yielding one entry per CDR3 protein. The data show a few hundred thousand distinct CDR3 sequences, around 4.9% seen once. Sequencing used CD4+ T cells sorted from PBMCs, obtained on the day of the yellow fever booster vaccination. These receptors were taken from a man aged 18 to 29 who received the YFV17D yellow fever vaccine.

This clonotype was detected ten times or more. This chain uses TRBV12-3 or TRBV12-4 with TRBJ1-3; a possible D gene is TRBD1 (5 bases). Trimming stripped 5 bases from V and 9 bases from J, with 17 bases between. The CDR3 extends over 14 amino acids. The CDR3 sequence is CASSPGTGFFTIYF. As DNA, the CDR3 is TGTGCCAGCAGTCCCGGGACCGGGTTTTTCACCATATATTTT.

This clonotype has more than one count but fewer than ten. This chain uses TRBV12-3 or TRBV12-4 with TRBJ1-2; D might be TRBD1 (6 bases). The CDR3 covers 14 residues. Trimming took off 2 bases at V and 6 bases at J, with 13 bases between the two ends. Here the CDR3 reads CASSLRTATNGYTF. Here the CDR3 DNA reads TGTGCCAGCAGTTTACGGACAGCTACTAATGGCTACACCTTC.

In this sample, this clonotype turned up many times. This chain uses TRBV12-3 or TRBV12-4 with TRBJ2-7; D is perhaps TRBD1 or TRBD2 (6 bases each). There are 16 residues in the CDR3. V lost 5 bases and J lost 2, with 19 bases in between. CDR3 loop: CASSTGNLGGTYEQYF. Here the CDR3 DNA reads TGTGCCAGCAGTACAGGGAACCTAGGCGGGACCTACGAGCAGTACTTC.

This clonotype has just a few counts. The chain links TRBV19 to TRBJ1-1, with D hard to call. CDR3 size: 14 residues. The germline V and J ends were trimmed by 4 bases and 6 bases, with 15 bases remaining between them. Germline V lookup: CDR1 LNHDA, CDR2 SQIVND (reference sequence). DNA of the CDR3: TGTGCCAGTAGTAGGCCTAGGGCGGTCGCTGAAGCTTTCTTT. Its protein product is CASSRPRAVAEAFF. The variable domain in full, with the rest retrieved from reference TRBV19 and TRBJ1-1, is DGGITQSPKYLFRKEGQNVTLSCEQNLNHDAMYWYRQDPGQGLRLIYYSQIVNDFQKGDIAEGYSVSREKKESFPLTVTSAQKNPTAFYLCASSRPRAVAEAFFGQGTRLTVV.

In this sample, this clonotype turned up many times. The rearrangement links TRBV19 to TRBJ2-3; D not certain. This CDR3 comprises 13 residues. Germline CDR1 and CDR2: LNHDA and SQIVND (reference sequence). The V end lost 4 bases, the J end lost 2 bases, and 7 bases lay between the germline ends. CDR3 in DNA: TGTGCCAGTAGTACCAGCCTCACAGATACGCAGTATTTT. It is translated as CASSTSLTDTQYF.